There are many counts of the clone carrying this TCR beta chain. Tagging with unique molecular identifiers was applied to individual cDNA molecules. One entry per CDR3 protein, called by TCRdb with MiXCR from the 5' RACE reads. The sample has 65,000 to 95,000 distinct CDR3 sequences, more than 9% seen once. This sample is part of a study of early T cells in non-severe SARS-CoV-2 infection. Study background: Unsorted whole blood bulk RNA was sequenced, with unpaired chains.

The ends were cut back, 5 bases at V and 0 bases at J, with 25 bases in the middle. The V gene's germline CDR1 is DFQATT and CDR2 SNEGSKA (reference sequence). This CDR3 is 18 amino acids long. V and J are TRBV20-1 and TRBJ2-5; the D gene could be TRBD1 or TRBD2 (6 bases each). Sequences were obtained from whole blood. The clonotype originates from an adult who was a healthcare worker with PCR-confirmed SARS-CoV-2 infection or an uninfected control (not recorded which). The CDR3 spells CSARGGTLVVGYQETQYF. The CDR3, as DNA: TGCAGTGCTCGAGGGGGGACCCTCGTGGTGGGGTACCAAGAGACCCAGTACTTC.